This is a list of T cell receptor beta chains from one sample in a study of T cell changes during pregnancy in multiple sclerosis. The data were produced by immunoSEQ multiplex PCR, yet TCRdb's version contains in-frame clones alone and is incomplete. The profile covers around 59,000 clones, with roughly 93% appearing a single time and approximately 3.5% taken by the ten largest. The sample in question was CD8+ T cells from peripheral blood mononuclear cells, obtained in the second trimester of pregnancy. These receptors were collected from a female donor with multiple sclerosis, enrolled in a pregnancy study. Both conserved end residues are part of each CDR3. The order of the fields is clone size, V gene, J gene, D gene, CDR3 DNA, CDR3 protein. D genes are given only for firm matches. Only some rows state a clone size, as once, few, many or a class for expanded clones.

abundance: .; v_gene: TRBV5-1; j_gene: TRBJ2-7; d_gene: TRBD1; CDR3nt: TGCGCCAGCAGCCAGGACAGGGGGCGACTCTACGAGCAGTACTTC; CDR3aa: CASSQDRGRLYEQYF
abundance: few; v_gene: TRBV7-9; j_gene: TRBJ2-2; d_gene: TRBD1; CDR3nt: TGTGCCAGCAGCCCGGGACAGGGGGCCTCGGGGGAGCTGTTTTTT; CDR3aa: CASSPGQGASGELFF
abundance: .; v_gene: TRBV10-3; j_gene: TRBJ2-3; d_gene: TRBD2; CDR3nt: TGTGCCATCAGTGAGTCCGGACTAGCCATAAGTTATACGCAGTATTTT; CDR3aa: CAISESGLAISYTQYF
abundance: .; v_gene: TRBV15; j_gene: TRBJ1-1; d_gene: .; CDR3nt: TGTGCCACCAGCAGAGACCAGTGGTCAGGGAGGGACACTGAAGCTTTCTTT; CDR3aa: CATSRDQWSGRDTEAFF
abundance: .; v_gene: TRBV6-1; j_gene: TRBJ2-4; d_gene: TRBD1; CDR3nt: TGTGCCAGTCGAACAGGGGTCATTACCAAAAACATTCAGTACTTC; CDR3aa: CASRTGVITKNIQYF
abundance: once; v_gene: TRBV27; j_gene: TRBJ2-2; d_gene: .; CDR3nt: TGTGCCAGCTCCCCTCCGGAGGGCCTGGACACCGGGGAGCTGTTTTTT; CDR3aa: CASSPPEGLDTGELFF
abundance: once; v_gene: TRBV27; j_gene: TRBJ2-7; d_gene: .; CDR3nt: TGTGCCAGCAGTTTATGGTCCGGGAGCTACGAGCAGTACTTC; CDR3aa: CASSLWSGSYEQYF
abundance: .; v_gene: TRBV9; j_gene: TRBJ2-5; d_gene: .; CDR3nt: TGTGCCAGCAGCGTATCGGGCGGAACCACCGGGGTGGAGACCCAGTACTTC; CDR3aa: CASSVSGGTTGVETQYF
abundance: once; v_gene: TRBV5-1; j_gene: TRBJ2-7; d_gene: .; CDR3nt: TGCGCCAGCAGCTTGGTAGGGGCGGAGCAGTACTTC; CDR3aa: CASSLVGAEQYF
abundance: .; v_gene: TRBV29-1; j_gene: TRBJ2-7; d_gene: TRBD1; CDR3nt: TGCAGCGTCCGACAGGGGGCGAGCCACGAGCAGTACTTC; CDR3aa: CSVRQGASHEQYF
abundance: once; v_gene: TRBV12-5; j_gene: TRBJ1-1; d_gene: .; CDR3nt: TGTGCTAGTGGTTTTAGAGGGGGCACTGAAGCTTTCTTT; CDR3aa: CASGFRGGTEAFF
abundance: .; v_gene: TRBV2; j_gene: TRBJ2-5; d_gene: .; CDR3nt: TGTGCCAGCAGTGGGCGACAGATTACGGAGACCCAGTACTTC; CDR3aa: CASSGRQITETQYF
abundance: once; v_gene: TRBV7-9; j_gene: TRBJ1-1; d_gene: .; CDR3nt: TGTGCCAGCAGTTCGCGGGGGAGCACTGAAGCTTTCTTT; CDR3aa: CASSSRGSTEAFF
abundance: .; v_gene: TRBV4-2; j_gene: TRBJ2-5; d_gene: .; CDR3nt: TGTGCCAGCAGCTTGAGGCCCCCCTCGACAGTGCAAGAGACCCAGTACTTC; CDR3aa: CASSLRPPSTVQETQYF
abundance: .; v_gene: TRBV28; j_gene: TRBJ1-1; d_gene: TRBD1; CDR3nt: TGTGCCAGCAGTTGGGGACAGGGGAACACTGAAGCTTTCTTT; CDR3aa: CASSWGQGNTEAFF